These T cell receptor beta chains were read from a single sample in a study of immune evolution from preneoplasia to lung adenocarcinoma. Here immunoSEQ multiplex PCR was the method, and the copy in TCRdb shows in-frame clones only, minus some. Of about 6,300 clones listed, around 78% are singletons. Sequencing used FFPE lung adenocarcinoma in situ tissue. The receptors were sampled from a donor older than 65 with lung adenocarcinoma. The CDR3 runs from the conserved cysteine through the conserved F or W. A D gene is named only where the DNA matches it firmly. Some rows mark clone size as missing; the rest say once, few, many or name a class of expanded clone.

clone_size j_call v_call d_call cdr3_aa cdr3_nt
. TRBJ1-3 TRBV5-1 . CASSLATGNTIYF TGCGCCAGCAGCTTGGCCACGGGAAACACCATATATTTT
few TRBJ2-1 TRBV4-2 . CASSHPSVPGEQFF TGTGCCAGCAGCCACCCGTCGGTGCCAGGTGAGCAGTTCTTC
. TRBJ1-1 TRBV7-2 . CASSLLRDSEAFF TGTGCCAGCAGCTTACTCAGGGACTCTGAAGCTTTCTTT
few TRBJ2-1 TRBV9 TRBD2 CASSVTSGGAGNEQFF TGTGCCAGCAGCGTCACTAGCGGGGGGGCCGGAAATGAGCAGTTCTTC
few TRBJ1-1 TRBV5-4 . CASSSDPEGVTEAFF TGTGCCAGCAGTTCAGACCCGGAGGGGGTCACTGAAGCTTTCTTT
. TRBJ2-4 TRBV6-1 . CASSILERYRPKYF TGTGCCAGCAGTATCCTTGAGAGGTACAGGCCGAAGTACTTC
. TRBJ1-2 TRBV7-2 TRBD1 CASSWGTGGDYGYTF TGTGCCAGCAGCTGGGGGACAGGGGGCGACTATGGCTACACCTTC
. TRBJ2-1 TRBV10-3 . CAISTTGRGSSYNEQFF TGTGCCATCAGCACCACCGGTAGGGGCAGCTCCTACAATGAGCAGTTCTTC
. TRBJ2-7 TRBV6-1 . CASSWGYEPYEQYF TGTGCCAGCAGTTGGGGTTACGAACCCTACGAGCAGTACTTC
. TRBJ2-1 TRBV7-7 . CASSSYRVGDEQFF TGTGCTAGCAGCTCCTATAGGGTGGGCGATGAGCAGTTCTTC
few TRBJ2-7 TRBV5-1 . CASSFGDTGYEQYF TGCGCCAGCAGCTTCGGGGACACGGGTTACGAGCAGTACTTC
few TRBJ2-2 TRBV6-1 . CASSEVPRTGELFF TGTGCCAGCAGTGAAGTCCCCAGGACCGGGGAGCTGTTTTTT
. TRBJ2-7 TRBV5-6 TRBD1 CASSRDSHEQYF TGTGCCAGCAGTAGGGACAGCCACGAGCAGTACTTC
. TRBJ2-7 TRBV7-8 . CASMGFYEQYF TGTGCCAGCATGGGGTTTTACGAGCAGTACTTC
. TRBJ2-1 TRBV5-4 . CASSSGLYNEQFF TGTGCCAGCAGCTCGGGACTGTACAATGAGCAGTTCTTC
few TRBJ1-2 TRBV30 TRBD1 CAWRATGGLLGYTF TGTGCCTGGAGGGCAACAGGGGGCTTACTCGGCTACACCTTC
. TRBJ1-2 TRBV5-6 . CASSLGGSYGYTF TGTGCCAGCAGCTTGGGCGGCTCCTATGGCTACACCTTC
. TRBJ2-3 TRBV27 TRBD2 CASSWPAGGTDTQYF TGTGCCAGCAGTTGGCCAGCGGGGGGCACAGATACGCAGTATTTT
. TRBJ2-7 TRBV2 . CASIGRDIIFYEQYF TGTGCCAGCATTGGGCGGGACATAATATTCTACGAGCAGTACTTC
once TRBJ1-4 TRBV11-2 . CASSPTGPEKLFF TGTGCCAGCAGCCCCACCGGACCTGAAAAACTGTTTTTT
. TRBJ2-2 TRBV5-1 . CASTQTRLDTGELFF TGCGCCAGCACCCAGACAAGATTGGACACCGGGGAGCTGTTTTTT
medium-sized TRBJ1-3 TRBV6-6 . CASSHAPRGTLNTIYF TGTGCCAGCAGCCATGCCCCTAGGGGGACCCTAAACACCATATATTTT